This entry concerns a single TCR beta chain. The table came from immunoSEQ multiplex PCR; TCRdb's copy has only in-frame clones and leaves some out. The sample has over 450,000 clones; around nine tenths are singletons. This sample is drawn from a study of blood T cell repertoires in COVID-19. Source material: peripheral blood. This sequence originates from a woman aged 45 to 65 with COVID-19, enrolled during active disease.

In nucleotides, the CDR3 is TGCAGCGTACGGAGCTCCTACGAGCAGTACTTC. It encodes CSVRSSYEQYF. This chain links TRBV29-1 with TRBJ2-7; D unclear. V shed 6 bases and J shed 0 bases, with 6 bases lying between them. CDR1 is SQVTM, CDR2 ANQGSEA, per germline. The CDR3 extends over 11 amino acids.